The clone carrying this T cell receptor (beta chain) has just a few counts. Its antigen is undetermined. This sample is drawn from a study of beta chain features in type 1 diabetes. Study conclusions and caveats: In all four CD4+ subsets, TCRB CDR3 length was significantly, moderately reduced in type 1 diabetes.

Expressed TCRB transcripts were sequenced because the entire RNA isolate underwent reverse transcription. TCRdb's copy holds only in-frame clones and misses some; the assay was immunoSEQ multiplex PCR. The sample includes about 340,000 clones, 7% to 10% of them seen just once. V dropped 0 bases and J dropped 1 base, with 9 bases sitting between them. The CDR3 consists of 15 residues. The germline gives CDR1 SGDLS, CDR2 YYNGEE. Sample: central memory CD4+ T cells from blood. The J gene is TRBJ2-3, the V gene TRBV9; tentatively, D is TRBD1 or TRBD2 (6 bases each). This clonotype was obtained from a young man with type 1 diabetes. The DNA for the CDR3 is TGTGCCAGCAGCGTAGGGGGGGCCGGCACAGATACGCAGTATTTT. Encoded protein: CASSVGGAGTDTQYF.